Sequencing of this T cell receptor beta chain was carried out in a study of cytomegalovirus exposure and HLA in healthy donors. CDR3 length: 13 amino acids. Germline assignment: CDR1 GTSNPN and CDR2 SVGIG (reference sequence). V lost 0 bases, J lost 8 bases, and 8 bases lay in between. PCR employed 60 Vbeta and 13 Jbeta primers. Sequencing was performed with immunoSEQ multiplex PCR; in TCRdb, only in-frame clones are kept and a portion is missing. The data contain tens of thousands of clones, around 72% of them singletons. This clone was detected only a few times. The V and J genes are TRBV30 and TRBJ1-6; D might be TRBD1 (6 bases). Sequences were obtained from PBMCs. This receptor was taken from a woman aged 40 to 49 in good health and CMV-seropositive. The CDR3 here is CAWSVQGYSPLHF. The CDR3 DNA sequence: TGTGCCTGGAGTGTACAGGGTTATTCACCCCTCCACTTT. The full variable domain, rest sourced from reference TRBV30 and TRBJ1-6, is SQTIHQWPATLVQPVGSPLSLECTVEGTSNPNLYWYRQAAGRGLQLLFYSVGIGQISSEVPQNLSASRPQDRQFILSSKKLLLSDSGFYLCAWSVQGYSPLHFGNGTRLTVT.